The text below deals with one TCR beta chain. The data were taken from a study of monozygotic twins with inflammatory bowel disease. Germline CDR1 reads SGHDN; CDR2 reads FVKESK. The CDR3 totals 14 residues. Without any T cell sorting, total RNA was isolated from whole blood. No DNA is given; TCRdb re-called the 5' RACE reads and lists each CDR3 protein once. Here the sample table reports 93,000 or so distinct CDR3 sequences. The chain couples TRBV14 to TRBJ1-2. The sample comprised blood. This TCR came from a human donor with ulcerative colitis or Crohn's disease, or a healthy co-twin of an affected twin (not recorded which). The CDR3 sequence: CASSPLRANYGYTF.